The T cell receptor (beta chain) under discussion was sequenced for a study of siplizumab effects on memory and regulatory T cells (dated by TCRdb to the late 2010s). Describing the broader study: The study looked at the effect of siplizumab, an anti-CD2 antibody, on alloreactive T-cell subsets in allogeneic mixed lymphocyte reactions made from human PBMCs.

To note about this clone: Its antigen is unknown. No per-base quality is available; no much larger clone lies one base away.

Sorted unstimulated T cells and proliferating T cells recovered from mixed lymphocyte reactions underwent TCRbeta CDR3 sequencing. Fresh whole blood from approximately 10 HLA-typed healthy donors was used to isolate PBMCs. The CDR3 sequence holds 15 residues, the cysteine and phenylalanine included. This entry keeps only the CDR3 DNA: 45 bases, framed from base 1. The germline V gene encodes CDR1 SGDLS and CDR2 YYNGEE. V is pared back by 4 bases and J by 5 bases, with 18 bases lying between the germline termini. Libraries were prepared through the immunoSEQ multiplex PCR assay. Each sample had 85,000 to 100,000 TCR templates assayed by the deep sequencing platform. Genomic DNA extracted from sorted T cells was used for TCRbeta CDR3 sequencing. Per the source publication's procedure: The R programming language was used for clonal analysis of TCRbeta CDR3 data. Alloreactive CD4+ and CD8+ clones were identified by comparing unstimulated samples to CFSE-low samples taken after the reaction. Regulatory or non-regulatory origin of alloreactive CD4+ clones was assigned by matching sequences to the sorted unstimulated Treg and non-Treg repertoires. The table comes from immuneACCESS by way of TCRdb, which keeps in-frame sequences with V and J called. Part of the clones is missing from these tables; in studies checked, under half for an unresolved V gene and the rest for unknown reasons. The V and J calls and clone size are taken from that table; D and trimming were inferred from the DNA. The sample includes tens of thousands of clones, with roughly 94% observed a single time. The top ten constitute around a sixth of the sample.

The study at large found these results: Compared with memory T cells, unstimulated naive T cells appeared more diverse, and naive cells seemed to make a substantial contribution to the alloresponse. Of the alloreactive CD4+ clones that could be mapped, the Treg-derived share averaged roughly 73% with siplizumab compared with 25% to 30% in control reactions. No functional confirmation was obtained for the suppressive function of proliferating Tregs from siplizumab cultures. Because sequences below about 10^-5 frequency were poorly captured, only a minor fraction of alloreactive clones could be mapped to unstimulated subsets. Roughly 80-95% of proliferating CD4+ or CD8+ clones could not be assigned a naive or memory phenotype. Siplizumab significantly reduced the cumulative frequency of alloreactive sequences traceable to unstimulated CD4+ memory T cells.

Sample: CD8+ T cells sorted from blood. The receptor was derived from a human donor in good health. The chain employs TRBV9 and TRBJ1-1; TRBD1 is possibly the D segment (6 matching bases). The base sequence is TGTGCCAGCAGCTCACGCACAGGGCCGACAACTGAAGCTTTCTTT. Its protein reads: CASSSRTGPTTEAFF.